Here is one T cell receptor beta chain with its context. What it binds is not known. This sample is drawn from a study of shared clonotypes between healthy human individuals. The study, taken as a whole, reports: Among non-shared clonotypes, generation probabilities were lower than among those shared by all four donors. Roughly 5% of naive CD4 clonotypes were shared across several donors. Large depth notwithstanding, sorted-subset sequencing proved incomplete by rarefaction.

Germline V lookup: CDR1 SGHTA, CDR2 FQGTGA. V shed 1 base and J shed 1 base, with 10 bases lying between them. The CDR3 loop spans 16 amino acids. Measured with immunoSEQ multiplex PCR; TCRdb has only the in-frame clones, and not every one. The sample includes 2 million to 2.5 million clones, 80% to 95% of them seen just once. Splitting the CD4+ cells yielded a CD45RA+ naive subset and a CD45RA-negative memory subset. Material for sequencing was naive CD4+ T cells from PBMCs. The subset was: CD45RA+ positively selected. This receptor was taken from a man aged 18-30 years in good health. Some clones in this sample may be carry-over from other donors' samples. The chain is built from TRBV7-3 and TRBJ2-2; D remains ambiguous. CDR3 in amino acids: CASSLNPAGNTGELFF. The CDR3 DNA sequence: TGTGCCAGCAGCTTAAACCCAGCCGGGAACACCGGGGAGCTGTTTTTT.